This passage covers 30 T cell receptor beta chains from one sample sequenced in a study of shared clonotypes between healthy human individuals. Here immunoSEQ multiplex PCR was the method, and the copy in TCRdb shows in-frame clones only, minus some. This table holds around 2,100,000 clones, 85% to 95% found once. CD45RO-negative, CCR7-selected cells formed the naive CD8 fraction, which excluded terminally differentiated effector memory CD45RA+ cells. The sequenced sample was naive CD8+ T cells sorted from blood. Every receptor here comes from a man aged 18 to 30 in good health.

This chain joins TRBV10-2 and TRBJ1-6; D unresolved. Germline CDR1 is WSHSY and CDR2 is SAAADI. The ends were cut back, 0 bases at V and 2 bases at J, with 14 bases in the middle. The CDR3 consists of 18 residues. CDR3 sequence (DNA): TGCGCCAGCAGTGAGTCGAATGTGGGTGGCCCCTATAATTCACCCCTCCACTTT. Amino acid sequence: CASSESNVGGPYNSPLHF.

The CDR3 loop reads CASSSKDGRVYNEQFF. CDR3 DNA sequence: TGTGCCAGCAGCTCCAAAGACGGGAGGGTATACAATGAGCAGTTCTTC. This sequence joins TRBV7-9 and TRBJ2-1; 8 bases are shared with TRBD2. Germline V gene sequence: CDR1 SEHNR, CDR2 FQNEAQ (reference sequence). This CDR3 has 16 amino acids. V shed 4 bases, J shed 4 bases, and the junction held 9 bases outside the gene matches.

V and J are TRBV9 and TRBJ2-7, with D tentatively TRBD2 (6 bases). Germline CDR1 and CDR2: SGDLS and YYNGEE. Deletions cut 4 bases from V and 7 bases from J, with 15 bases between. CDR3 length: 13 residues. In DNA form, the CDR3 reads TGTGCCAGCAGCCTAAGTGGGGGGACTGAGCAGTACTTC. Amino acids: CASSLSGGTEQYF.

In regard to this clone: This CDR3 is also generated by other DNA sequences in the sample. This sequence joins TRBV5-6 and TRBJ2-1, with D possibly being TRBD2 (7 bases). This CDR3 comprises 15 residues. V was cut by 0 bases and J by 4 bases, with 11 bases left in between. In germline, CDR1 is SGHDT, CDR2 YYEEEE. In DNA, the CDR3 is TGTGCCAGCAGCTTGGCCGGGGGGCTTTACAATGAGCAGTTCTTC. It is translated as CASSLAGGLYNEQFF.

The genes are TRBV15 and TRBJ1-4, with a tentative D call TRBD1 (5 bases). The CDR3 spans 17 residues. Trimming removed 3 bases from V and 3 bases from J, with 17 bases in between. The germline V gene encodes CDR1 LNHNV and CDR2 YYDKDF (reference sequence). CDR3 in amino acids: CATSSPSRGSANEKLFF. CDR3 sequence (DNA): TGTGCCACCAGCAGTCCCTCCCGGGGCTCGGCTAATGAAAAACTGTTTTTT.

The chain uses TRBV27 and TRBJ2-1, with 9 bases aligning to TRBD1. CDR1 and CDR2 from the germline V gene are MNHEY and SMNVEV (reference sequence). The CDR3 consists of 17 residues. V lost 0 bases to trimming and J lost 7 bases; unmatched junction nucleotides: 10. The CDR3 DNA reads as TGTGCCAGCAGTTTATCGTTCGGGACAGGGTTGGGGAATGAGCAGTTCTTC. Translating gives CASSLSFGTGLGNEQFF.

In the case of this clone: Other nucleotide sequences in the sample specify the same CDR3. This chain joins TRBV7-9 and TRBJ2-7, with D uncertain. Germline CDR1 reads SEHNR; CDR2 reads FQNEAQ (reference sequence). V shed 1 base and J shed 2 bases, with 9 bases lying between them. CDR3 length: 14 residues. The CDR3 sequence is CASSLVTATYEQYF. The DNA of the CDR3 is TGTGCCAGCAGCTTAGTAACAGCTACCTACGAGCAGTACTTC. Filled out from reference TRBV7-9 and TRBJ2-7, the complete variable domain reads DTGVSQNPRHKITKRGQNVTFRCDPISEHNRLYWYRQTLGQGPEFLTYFQNEAQLEKSRLLSDRFSAERPKGSFSTLEIQRTEQGDSAMYLCASSLVTATYEQYFGPGTRLTVT.

The V call is TRBV7-8, the J call TRBJ2-7; 8 bases fit TRBD2. After removal of 1 base from V and 4 bases from J, the junction contained 12 bases not matched to a gene. The CDR3 runs 17 residues. The germline V gene has CDR1 SGHVS and CDR2 FQNEAQ. The CDR3 loop reads CASSLGDAGTSIYEQYF. For the CDR3, the DNA is TGTGCCAGCAGCTTAGGGGATGCCGGGACTAGTATATACGAGCAGTACTTC.

V gene TRBV9 combines with J gene TRBJ1-4; 7 nucleotides match TRBD1. Germline trimming cut 0 bases from V and 6 bases from J; bases unmatched to any gene: 11. The CDR3 sequence is 17 residues long. Looked up from germline, CDR1 is SGDLS and CDR2 is YYNGEE. The CDR3: CASSVGQGINLDEKLFF. CDR3 coding DNA: TGTGCCAGCAGCGTAGGACAGGGAATAAACCTCGATGAAAAACTGTTTTTT.

The V call is TRBV5-1, the J call TRBJ2-7; D is perhaps TRBD1 or TRBD2 (5 bases each). Germline V gene sequence: CDR1 SGHRS, CDR2 YFSETQ. CDR3 length: 14 residues. V was trimmed by 0 bases and J by 0 bases, leaving 7 bases between them. The CDR3 loop is CASSLDGASYEQYF. DNA for the CDR3: TGCGCCAGCAGCTTGGACGGGGCCTCCTACGAGCAGTACTTC.

The chain is built from TRBV5-6 and TRBJ1-1; TRBD1 aligns across 8 bases. CDR1 and CDR2 from the germline V gene are SGHDT and YYEEEE. Trimming cost V 0 bases and J 5 bases; bases outside gene matches: 6. This CDR3 has 15 amino acids. This CDR3 is CASSLASRGQTEAFF. CDR3 DNA sequence: TGTGCCAGCAGCTTGGCCTCCAGGGGGCAAACTGAAGCTTTCTTT.

The chain carries TRBV7-2 and TRBJ2-1, with 11 bases aligning to TRBD2. The V segment lost 8 bases and the J segment 9 bases; nucleotides outside the gene matches: 12. The CDR3 has 15 amino acids. Germline values: CDR1 SGHTA, CDR2 FQGNSA. CDR3 coding DNA: TGTGCCAGCTCTGTAGCGGGGGGGCCGTATAGTGAGCAGTTCTTC. This encodes CASSVAGGPYSEQFF.

The V gene is TRBV21-1, the J gene TRBJ1-4. TRBV21-1 is given as a pseudogene. This CDR3 is built from 14 residues. CDR3 sequence: CASSKRPGSEKLFF. DNA of the CDR3: TGTGCCAGCAGCAAAAGACCAGGGAGTGAAAAACTGTTTTTT.

A remark on this clone: The same CDR3 can be traced to other DNA sequences in this sample. This CDR3 reads CASSYGPGEAFF. The CDR3 nucleotides are TGTGCCAGCAGTTACGGGCCCGGTGAAGCTTTCTTT. The rearrangement joins TRBV6-5 to TRBJ1-1, with D unresolved. V lost 2 bases and J 7 bases, leaving 8 bases between the germline ends. Germline V lookup: CDR1 MNHEY, CDR2 SVGAGI. The CDR3 runs 12 residues.

This chain uses TRBV4-3 with TRBJ2-7; a weak D match, TRBD2 (6 bases). V gave up 1 base and J gave up 2 bases, with 12 bases separating them. The length of the CDR3 is 15 residues. Germline-derived CDR1 and CDR2 are LGHNA and YSLEER. CDR3 amino acids: CASSQGVGGTYEQYF. The CDR3 coding sequence is TGCGCCAGCAGCCAAGGAGTCGGCGGGACCTACGAGCAGTACTTC.

J is TRBJ1-2 and V is TRBV13, with D perhaps matching TRBD1 (5 bases). Germline lookup yields CDR1 PRHDT and CDR2 FYEKMQ (reference sequence). The V end lost 0 bases, the J end lost 2 bases, and 7 bases lay between the germline ends. The CDR3 length is 14 residues. CDR3 sequence reads: CASSLGRENYGYTF. Here the CDR3 DNA reads TGTGCCAGCAGCTTAGGCAGGGAAAACTATGGCTACACCTTC.

The chain combines TRBV25-1 with TRBJ1-2; tentative D call: TRBD1 (5 bases). The germline gives CDR1 MGHDK, CDR2 SYGVNS. Trimming cost V 4 bases and J 3 bases, with 21 bases left between them. The CDR3 consists of 17 residues. The CDR3: CASSAVSGVSWDYGYTF. CDR3 bases: TGTGCCAGCAGTGCAGTTTCGGGGGTCTCCTGGGACTATGGCTACACCTTC.

This clone is a singleton in its sample. The J gene is TRBJ2-7, the V gene TRBV9; TRBD2 matches at 12 bases. V was clipped by 4 bases and J by 3 bases; unmatched bases: 5. The CDR3 runs to 15 residues. CDR1 is SGDLS, CDR2 YYNGEE, per germline. The chain's CDR3 is CASSKTSGSLYEQYF. For the CDR3, the DNA is TGTGCCAGCAGCAAGACTAGCGGGAGCCTCTACGAGCAGTACTTC.

This clone was recorded only once. This chain connects TRBV10-3 to TRBJ2-2; unclear D gene. The germline V and J ends were trimmed by 4 bases and 2 bases, with 11 bases remaining between them. Germline CDR1 is ENHRY and CDR2 is SYGVKD. The CDR3 has 15 amino acids. The CDR3 DNA reads TGTGCCATCAGTGCGGAGACTTATAACACCGGGGAGCTGTTTTTT. Translated: CAISAETYNTGELFF.

The chain recombines TRBV27 with TRBJ1-2; TRBD1 might be the D (5 bases). The CDR3 is made up of 14 amino acids. In germline, CDR1 is MNHEY, CDR2 SMNVEV (reference sequence). Trimming stripped 6 bases from V and 6 bases from J, with 17 bases between. The CDR3 sequence: CASSQDGGVDGYTF. CDR3 DNA: TGTGCCAGCAGCCAAGACGGGGGGGTGGATGGCTACACCTTC.

The rearrangement links TRBV6-1 to TRBJ1-4; D ambiguous. The germline CDR1 and CDR2 sequences are MNHNS and SASEGT. V was pared by 8 bases and J by 5 bases, with 9 bases between. The CDR3 is 12 amino acids. CDR3 DNA sequence: TGTGCCAGCTCAGCCCTAAATGAAAAACTGTTTTTT. Protein: CASSALNEKLFF.

The chain combines TRBV9 with TRBJ2-3; D tentatively fits TRBD1 or TRBD2 (5 bases each). V lost 0 bases, J lost 3 bases, and 17 bases lay in between. CDR3 length: 17 residues. Germline V gives CDR1 SGDLS, CDR2 YYNGEE. This chain's CDR3 is CASSVGLVGRWTDTQYF. The CDR3 DNA sequence: TGTGCCAGCAGCGTAGGGTTGGTGGGACGCTGGACAGATACGCAGTATTTT. Complete variable domain (other parts from reference TRBV9 and TRBJ2-3): DSGVTQTPKHLITATGQRVTLRCSPRSGDLSVYWYQQSLDQGLQFLIQYYNGEERAKGNILERFSAQQFPDLHSELNLSSLELGDSALYFCASSVGLVGRWTDTQYFGPGTRLTVL.

The rearrangement links TRBV16 to TRBJ2-2; no clear D gene. Germline CDR1 reads KGHSY; CDR2 reads FQNENV. This CDR3 is built from 14 residues. The V and J ends lost 5 bases and 1 base respectively, with 8 bases between them. CDR3 in amino acids: CASSTIENTGELFF. CDR3 coding DNA: TGTGCCAGCAGCACAATTGAGAACACCGGGGAGCTGTTTTTT.

V gene TRBV27 combines with J gene TRBJ2-1; maybe TRBD2 (5 bases). The CDR3 runs to 14 residues. Germline V gives CDR1 MNHEY, CDR2 SMNVEV (reference sequence). The V gene lost 9 bases and the J gene lost 4 bases, with 16 bases spanning the gap. The chain's CDR3 is CARQTSEGYNEQFF. The CDR3 DNA reads TGTGCCAGACAAACATCCGAGGGTTACAATGAGCAGTTCTTC.

V usage is TRBV2 and J usage is TRBJ2-5; D not certain. The DNA end is more similar to TRBJ2-7, so the J call may be wrong. CDR1 is SNHLY and CDR2 is FYNNEI in the germline V gene. This CDR3 is built from 13 residues. CDR3 in amino acids: CASSAYRSYEQYF. The CDR3, as DNA: TGTGCCAGCAGCGCCTACCGGTCCTACGAGCAGTACTTC.

The J gene is TRBJ2-1, the V gene TRBV28; unclear D gene. The CDR3 covers 14 residues. Germline V CDR1 and CDR2: MDHEN, SYDVKM. The V end lost 1 base, the J end lost 2 bases, and 6 bases lay between the germline ends. In DNA form, the CDR3 reads TGTGCCAGCAGTTTATCATCAGCCTACAATGAGCAGTTCTTC. The encoded protein is CASSLSSAYNEQFF. The variable domain in full, completed from reference TRBV28 and TRBJ2-1, reads DVKVTQSSRYLVKRTGEKVFLECVQDMDHENMFWYRQDPGLGLRLIYFSYDVKMKEKGDIPEGYSVSREKKERFSLILESASTNQTSMYLCASSLSSAYNEQFFGPGTRLTVL.

To note about this clone: At the DNA level, this CDR3 is encoded by other sequences in the same sample as well. The chain uses TRBV7-9 and TRBJ1-1; D ambiguous. The CDR3 is 12 residues long. CDR1 SEHNR and CDR2 FQNEAQ come from the germline V gene (reference sequence). Trimming shortened V by 3 bases and J by 3 bases, and 5 bases separated the two germline ends. This chain's CDR3 is CASSFADTEAFF. In DNA, the CDR3 is TGTGCCAGCAGCTTTGCTGACACTGAAGCTTTCTTT.

The chain is built from TRBV6-5 and TRBJ1-1; D uncertain. The CDR3 is 15 residues long. CDR1 and CDR2 (germline): MNHEY, SVGAGI. Trimming took 5 bases from V and 0 from J, leaving 13 bases between them. CDR3 nucleotide sequence: TGTGCCAGCAGTCTAACCCCGGGCCTGAACACTGAAGCTTTCTTT. Amino acids: CASSLTPGLNTEAFF.

V usage is TRBV30 and J usage is TRBJ1-1; 7 bases fit TRBD1. Germline V CDR1 and CDR2: GTSNPN, SVGIG (reference sequence). V gave up 0 bases and J gave up 4 bases; unmatched junction bases: 8. The CDR3 extends over 15 amino acids. This CDR3 is CAWSVVGGLGTEAFF. In DNA form, the CDR3 reads TGTGCCTGGAGTGTAGTAGGGGGCTTAGGCACTGAAGCTTTCTTT.

As concerns this clone: Other DNA sequences in the same sample also yield this CDR3. The chain recombines TRBV6-5 with TRBJ1-1; D remains unclear. Germline assignment: CDR1 MNHEY and CDR2 SVGAGI. V lost 6 bases and J 0 bases, leaving 11 bases between the germline ends. The CDR3 runs 14 residues. CDR3 region: CASSWTVMNTEAFF. As DNA, the CDR3 is TGTGCCAGCAGCTGGACGGTAATGAACACTGAAGCTTTCTTT.